This record covers a single TCR beta chain. This sample was taken from a study of PD-L1 blockade in urothelial cancer. Study-wide context: Each blood sample yielded a median of roughly 140,000 T cells.

Some clones are missing from TCRdb's copy, which holds only in-frame ones; the method was immunoSEQ multiplex PCR. The sample consists of some 52,000 clones, approximately 80% of them appearing once. Trimming shortened V by 4 bases and J by 0 bases, and 6 bases separated the two germline ends. Germline V gene data show CDR1 as KGHSH and CDR2 as LQKENI. The CDR3 has 14 residues. The chain employs TRBV18 and TRBJ2-2; no firm D call. The receptor was isolated from an older man with urothelial cancer. This sample comprised PBMCs, obtained around atezolizumab (anti-PD-L1) treatment. CDR3 bases: TGTGCCAGCTCACTAGCAGCGAACACCGGGGAGCTGTTTTTT. Amino acid sequence: CASSLAANTGELFF. The entire variable domain, with the rest obtained from reference TRBV18 and TRBJ2-2, is as follows: NAGVMQNPRHLVRRRGQEARLRCSPMKGHSHVYWYRQLPEEGLKFMVYLQKENIIDESGMPKERFSAEFPKEGPSILRIQQVVRGDSAAYFCASSLAANTGELFFGEGSRLTVL.